The TCR beta chain under discussion was sequenced for a study of cytomegalovirus exposure and HLA in healthy donors. CDR3 length: 15 residues. The germline gives CDR1 SQVTM, CDR2 ANQGSEA. V lost 4 bases and J lost 0, with 12 bases in between. As regards this clone: Its antigen is still unknown.

Study results and limitations: In a later analysis, CMV-associated beta chains were mostly HLA-associated, it appeared. Using a false discovery rate of 0.05, a later analysis showed that 15,000 to 20,000 TCR beta sequences were associated with HLA alleles.

PCR amplification relied on 60 Vbeta primers (plus 13 Jbeta primers). Assay used: immunoSEQ multiplex PCR; TCRdb lists only in-frame clones, some missing. Altogether fewer than 85,000 clones are present, more than 55% being singletons, with the ten largest covering 4.9%. Sequenced input: PBMCs. The rearrangement uses TRBV29-1 and TRBJ2-2; TRBD1 might be the D (5 bases). The source of this sequence is a man in his fifties or sixties in good health and CMV-seropositive. DNA of the CDR3: TGCAGCGTTGCGGCAGGGCGGACGAACACCGGGGAGCTGTTTTTT. This codes for CSVAAGRTNTGELFF.